This TCR beta chain is drawn from a study of cytomegalovirus exposure and HLA in healthy donors. Whole-study context: It was reported in a later analysis that the same platform had been used for the 120 or so validation repertoires as for the roughly 650 first-cohort repertoires.

Concerning this clone itself: As yet, its antigen is unknown.

Data came from immunoSEQ multiplex PCR; TCRdb stores just in-frame clones and leaves some out. The profile shows about 63,000 clones, about 90% of them singletons. Germline assignment: CDR1 MNHNS and CDR2 SASEGT. The length of the CDR3 is 15 residues. Deletions cut 0 bases from V and 9 bases from J, with 17 bases between. Study-level results: In the 95 to 150 validation repertoires, approximately 94% of cluster scores exceeded 0, per a later analysis. The study recorded fewer than 200 TCR beta chains that were cytomegalovirus-associated. Rare TCR sequences predominated, though certain public TCRs were found in many donors.

The sequenced sample was PBMCs. The clonotype was recovered from a woman aged 18-29 years in good health and CMV-seronegative. V is TRBV6-1 and J is TRBJ2-5, with TRBD2 as a possible D gene (6 bases). The CDR3 DNA sequence: TGTGCCAGCAGTGAAGCACGGGCCCTAGCGAGCGCCCAGTACTTC. Translating it yields CASSEARALASAQYF.